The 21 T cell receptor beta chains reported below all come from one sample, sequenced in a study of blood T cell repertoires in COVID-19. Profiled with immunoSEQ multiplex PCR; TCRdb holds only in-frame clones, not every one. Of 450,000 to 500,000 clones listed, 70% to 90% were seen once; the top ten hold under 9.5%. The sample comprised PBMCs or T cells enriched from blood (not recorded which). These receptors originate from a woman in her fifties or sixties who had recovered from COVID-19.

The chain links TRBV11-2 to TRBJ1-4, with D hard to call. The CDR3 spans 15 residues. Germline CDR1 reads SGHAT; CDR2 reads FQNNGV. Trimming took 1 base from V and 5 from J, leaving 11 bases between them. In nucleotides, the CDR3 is TGTGCCAGCAGCTTAGCTCGACGTAGCAATGAAAAACTGTTTTTT. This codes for CASSLARRSNEKLFF. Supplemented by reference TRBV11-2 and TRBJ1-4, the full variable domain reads EAGVAQSPRYKIIEKRQSVAFWCNPISGHATLYWYQQILGQGPKLLIQFQNNGVVDDSQLPKDRFSAERLKGVDSTLKIQPAKLEDSAVYLCASSLARRSNEKLFFGSGTQLSVL.

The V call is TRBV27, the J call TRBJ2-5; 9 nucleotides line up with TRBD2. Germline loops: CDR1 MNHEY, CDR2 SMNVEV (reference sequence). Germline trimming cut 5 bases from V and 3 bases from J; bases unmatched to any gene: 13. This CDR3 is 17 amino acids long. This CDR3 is CASSPGLAGGPEETQYF. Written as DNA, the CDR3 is TGTGCCAGCAGTCCCGGACTTGCGGGGGGGCCAGAAGAGACCCAGTACTTC.

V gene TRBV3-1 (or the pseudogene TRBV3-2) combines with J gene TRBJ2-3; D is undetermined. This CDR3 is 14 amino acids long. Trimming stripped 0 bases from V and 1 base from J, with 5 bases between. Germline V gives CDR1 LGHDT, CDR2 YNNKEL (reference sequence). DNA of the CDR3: TGTGCCAGCAGCCAAGATACAGGCACAGATACGCAGTATTTT. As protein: CASSQDTGTDTQYF.

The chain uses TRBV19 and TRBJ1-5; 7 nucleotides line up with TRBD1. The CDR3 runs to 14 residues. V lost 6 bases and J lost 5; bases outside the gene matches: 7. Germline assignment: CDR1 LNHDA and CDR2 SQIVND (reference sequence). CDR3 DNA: TGTGCCAGTAGCCTCACAGGGGAACATCAGCCCCAGCATTTT. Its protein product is CASSLTGEHQPQHF.

The chain's CDR3 is CASRLGQINTEAFF. Written as DNA, the CDR3 is TGTGCCAGCAGGCTCGGACAGATCAACACTGAAGCTTTCTTT. The rearrangement links TRBV6-5 to TRBJ1-1; D perhaps matches TRBD1 (6 bases). CDR1 and CDR2 from the germline V gene are MNHEY and SVGAGI. The V gene lost 6 bases and the J gene lost 2 bases, with 13 bases spanning the gap. The CDR3 has 14 amino acids.

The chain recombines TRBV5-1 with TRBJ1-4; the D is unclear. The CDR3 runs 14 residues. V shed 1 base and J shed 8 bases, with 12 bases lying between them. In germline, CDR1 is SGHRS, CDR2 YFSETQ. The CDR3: CASSLSGFGEKLFF. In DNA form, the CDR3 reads TGCGCCAGCAGCTTGTCGGGGTTTGGCGAAAAACTGTTTTTT.

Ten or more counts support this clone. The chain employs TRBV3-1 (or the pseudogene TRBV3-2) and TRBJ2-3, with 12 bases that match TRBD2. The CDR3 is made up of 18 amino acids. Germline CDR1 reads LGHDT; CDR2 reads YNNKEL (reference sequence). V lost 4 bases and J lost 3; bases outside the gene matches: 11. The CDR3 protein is CASSLRLTSGGRTDTQYF. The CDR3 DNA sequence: TGTGCCAGCAGCCTCAGATTGACTAGCGGGGGTCGGACAGATACGCAGTATTTT.

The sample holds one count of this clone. This CDR3 is CASNLLGQSYEQYF. The CDR3 DNA is TGTGCCAGCAACTTGCTGGGACAGTCCTACGAGCAGTACTTC. The genes are TRBV14 and TRBJ2-7, with 7 nucleotides matching TRBD1. The germline V gene has CDR1 SGHDN and CDR2 FVKESK. V lost 7 bases and J lost 1; bases outside the gene matches: 7. The CDR3 totals 14 residues.

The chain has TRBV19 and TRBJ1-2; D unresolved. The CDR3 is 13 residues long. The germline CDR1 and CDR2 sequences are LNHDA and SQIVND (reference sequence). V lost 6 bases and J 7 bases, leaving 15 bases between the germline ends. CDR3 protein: CASSPISQSGYTF. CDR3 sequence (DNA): TGTGCCAGTAGCCCCATTTCACAGAGTGGCTACACCTTC.

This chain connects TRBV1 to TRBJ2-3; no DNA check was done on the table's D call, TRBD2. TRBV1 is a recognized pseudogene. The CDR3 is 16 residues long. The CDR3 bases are TGCACCAGCAGCCAAGACGTTATAGCGGGGGTAGATACGCAGTATTTT. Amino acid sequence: CTSSQDVIAGVDTQYF.

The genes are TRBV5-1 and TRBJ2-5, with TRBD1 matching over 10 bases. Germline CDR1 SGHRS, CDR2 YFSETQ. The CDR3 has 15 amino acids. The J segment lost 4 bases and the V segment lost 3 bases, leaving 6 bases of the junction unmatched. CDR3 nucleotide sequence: TGCGCCAGCAGCTCCGGGACAGGGGTGATAGAGACCCAGTACTTC. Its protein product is CASSSGTGVIETQYF.

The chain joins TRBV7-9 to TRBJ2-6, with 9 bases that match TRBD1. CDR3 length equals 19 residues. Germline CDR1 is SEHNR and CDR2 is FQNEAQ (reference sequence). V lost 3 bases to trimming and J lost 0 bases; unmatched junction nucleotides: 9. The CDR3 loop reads CASSFHKGQGFSGANVLTF. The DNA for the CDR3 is TGTGCCAGCAGCTTCCACAAGGGACAGGGCTTCTCTGGGGCCAACGTCCTGACTTTC. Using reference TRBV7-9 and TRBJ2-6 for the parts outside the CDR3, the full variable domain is DTGVSQNPRHKITKRGQNVTFRCDPISEHNRLYWYRQTLGQGPEFLTYFQNEAQLEKSRLLSDRFSAERPKGSFSTLEIQRTEQGDSAMYLCASSFHKGQGFSGANVLTFGAGSRLTVL.

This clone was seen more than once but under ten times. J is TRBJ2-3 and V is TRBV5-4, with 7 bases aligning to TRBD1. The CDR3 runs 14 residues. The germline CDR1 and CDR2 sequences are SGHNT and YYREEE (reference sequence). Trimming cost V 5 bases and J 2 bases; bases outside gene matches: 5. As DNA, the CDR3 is TGTGCCAGCAGAAAAGACAGGGTCACAGATACGCAGTATTTT. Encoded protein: CASRKDRVTDTQYF.

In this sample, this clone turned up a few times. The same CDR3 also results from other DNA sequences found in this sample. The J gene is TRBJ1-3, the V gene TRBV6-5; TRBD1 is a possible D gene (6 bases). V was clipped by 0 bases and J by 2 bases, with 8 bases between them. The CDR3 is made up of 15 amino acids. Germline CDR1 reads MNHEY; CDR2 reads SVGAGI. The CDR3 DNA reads TGTGCCAGCAGTTACTCAGCAGGGGCTGGAAACACCATATATTTT. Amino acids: CASSYSAGAGNTIYF.

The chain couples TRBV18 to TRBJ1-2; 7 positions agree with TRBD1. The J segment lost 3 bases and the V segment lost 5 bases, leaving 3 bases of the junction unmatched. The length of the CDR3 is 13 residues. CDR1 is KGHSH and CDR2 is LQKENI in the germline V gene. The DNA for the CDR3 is TGTGCCAGCTCAGCCGGGACAGACTATGGCTACACCTTC. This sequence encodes CASSAGTDYGYTF.

This chain's CDR3 is CASQRGINEQFF. Here the CDR3 DNA reads TGTGCCAGCCAACGGGGGATCAATGAGCAGTTCTTC. The rearrangement links TRBV2 to TRBJ2-1; TRBD2 might be the D (6 bases). The V end was cut by 8 bases, the J end by 6 bases, with 11 bases between. The CDR3 length is 12 residues. CDR1 and CDR2 from the germline V gene are SNHLY and FYNNEI.

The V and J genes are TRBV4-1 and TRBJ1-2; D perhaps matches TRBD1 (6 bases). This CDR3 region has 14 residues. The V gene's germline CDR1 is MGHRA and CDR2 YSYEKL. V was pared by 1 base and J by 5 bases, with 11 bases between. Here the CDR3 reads CASSQGGGPYGYTF. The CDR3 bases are TGCGCCAGCAGCCAAGGGGGGGGCCCTTATGGCTACACCTTC.

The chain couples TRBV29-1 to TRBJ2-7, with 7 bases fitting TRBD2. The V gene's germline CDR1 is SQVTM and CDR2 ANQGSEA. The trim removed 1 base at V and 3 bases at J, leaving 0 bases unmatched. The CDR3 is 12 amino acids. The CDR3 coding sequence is TGCAGCGTTGAAGGGACTAGCTACGAGCAGTACTTC. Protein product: CSVEGTSYEQYF.

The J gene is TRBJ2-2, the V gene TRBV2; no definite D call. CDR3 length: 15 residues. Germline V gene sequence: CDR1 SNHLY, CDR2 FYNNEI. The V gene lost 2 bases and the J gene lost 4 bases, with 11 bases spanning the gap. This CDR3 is CASSEIWATTGELFF. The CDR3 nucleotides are TGTGCCAGCAGTGAAATTTGGGCTACCACCGGGGAGCTGTTTTTT.

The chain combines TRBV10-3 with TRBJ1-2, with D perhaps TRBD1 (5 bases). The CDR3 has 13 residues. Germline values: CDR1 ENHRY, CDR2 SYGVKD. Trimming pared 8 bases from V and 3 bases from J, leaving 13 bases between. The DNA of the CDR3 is TGTGCCATCGGGGGGGGGTTCGACTATGGCTACACCTTC. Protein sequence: CAIGGGFDYGYTF.

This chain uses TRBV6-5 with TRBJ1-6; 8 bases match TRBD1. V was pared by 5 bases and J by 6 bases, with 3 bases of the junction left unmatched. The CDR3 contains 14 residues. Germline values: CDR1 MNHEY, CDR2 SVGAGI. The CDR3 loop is CASSPGQVNSPLHF. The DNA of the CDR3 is TGTGCCAGCAGTCCGGGACAGGTTAATTCACCCCTCCACTTT.